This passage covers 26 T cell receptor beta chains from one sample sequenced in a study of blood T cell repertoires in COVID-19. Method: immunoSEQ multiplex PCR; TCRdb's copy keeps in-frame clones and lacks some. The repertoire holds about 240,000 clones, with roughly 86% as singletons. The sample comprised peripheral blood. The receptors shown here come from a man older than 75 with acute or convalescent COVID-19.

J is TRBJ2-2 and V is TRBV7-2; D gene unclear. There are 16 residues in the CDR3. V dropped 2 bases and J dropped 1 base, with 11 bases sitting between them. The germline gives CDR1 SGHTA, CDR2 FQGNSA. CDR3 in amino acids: CASSLLNLMNTGELFF. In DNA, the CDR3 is TGTGCCAGCAGCTTACTTAACTTGATGAACACCGGGGAGCTGTTTTTT.

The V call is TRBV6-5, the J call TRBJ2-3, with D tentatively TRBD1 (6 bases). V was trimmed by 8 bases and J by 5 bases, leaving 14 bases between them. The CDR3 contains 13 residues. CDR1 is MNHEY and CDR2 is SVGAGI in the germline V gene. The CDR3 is CASRGGGRDTQYF. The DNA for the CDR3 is TGTGCCAGCCGCGGTGGGGGCAGAGATACGCAGTATTTT.

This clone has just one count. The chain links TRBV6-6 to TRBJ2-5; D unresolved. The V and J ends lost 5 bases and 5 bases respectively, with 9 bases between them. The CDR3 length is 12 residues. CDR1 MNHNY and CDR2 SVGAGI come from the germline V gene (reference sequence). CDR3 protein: CASSPRKETQYF. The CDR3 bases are TGTGCCAGCAGTCCGAGGAAGGAGACCCAGTACTTC.

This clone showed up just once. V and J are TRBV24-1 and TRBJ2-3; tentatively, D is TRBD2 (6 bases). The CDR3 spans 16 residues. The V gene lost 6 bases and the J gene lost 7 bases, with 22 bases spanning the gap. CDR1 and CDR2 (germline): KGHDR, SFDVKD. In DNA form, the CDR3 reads TGTGCCACCAGTTCCCCAGTGGGACTCACGGCCCATACGCAGTATTTT. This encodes CATSSPVGLTAHTQYF.

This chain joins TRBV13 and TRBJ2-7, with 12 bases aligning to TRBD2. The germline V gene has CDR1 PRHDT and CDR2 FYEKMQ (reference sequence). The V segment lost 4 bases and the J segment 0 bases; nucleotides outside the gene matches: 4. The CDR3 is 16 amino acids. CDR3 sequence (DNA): TGTGCCAGCAGCTCCGGGACTAGCGGGCCCTCCTACGAGCAGTACTTC. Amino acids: CASSSGTSGPSYEQYF.

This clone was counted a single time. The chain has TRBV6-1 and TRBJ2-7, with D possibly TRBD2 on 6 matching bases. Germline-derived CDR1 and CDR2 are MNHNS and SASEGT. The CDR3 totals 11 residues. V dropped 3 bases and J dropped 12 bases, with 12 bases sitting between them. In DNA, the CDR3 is TGTGCCAGCAGTGAGGGGAGGAGTCGGTACTTC. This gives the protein CASSEGRSRYF.

The CDR3 coding sequence is TGTGCCAGCACTGGGACAGGGGTGGTTGGCTACACCTTC. Translating gives CASTGTGVVGYTF. The V gene is TRBV28, the J gene TRBJ1-2, with 10 bases fitting TRBD1. The germline V gene encodes CDR1 MDHEN and CDR2 SYDVKM. This CDR3 spans 13 amino acids. V was clipped by 7 bases and J by 7 bases; unmatched bases: 6.

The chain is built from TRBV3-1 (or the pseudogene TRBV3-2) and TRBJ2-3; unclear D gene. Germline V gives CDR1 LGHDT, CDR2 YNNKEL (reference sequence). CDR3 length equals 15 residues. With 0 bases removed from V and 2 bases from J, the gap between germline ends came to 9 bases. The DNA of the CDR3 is TGTGCCAGCAGCCAAGATAGAGTTCTCACAGATACGCAGTATTTT. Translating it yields CASSQDRVLTDTQYF.

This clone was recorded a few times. DNA of the CDR3: TGTGCCAGCAACCGCGCCGGGACAGGGGGTTCCGTCCAGTACTTC. It codes for CASNRAGTGGSVQYF. The V call is TRBV28, the J call TRBJ2-7, with 11 bases fitting TRBD1. This CDR3 contains 15 residues. Germline loops: CDR1 MDHEN, CDR2 SYDVKM. V dropped 7 bases and J dropped 10; count of bases not matched to a gene: 15.

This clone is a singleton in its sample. As DNA, the CDR3 is TGTGCCAGCAGTTTAGAGGCCCCCCCCCTTACCGAGCAGTACTTC. Encoded protein: CASSLEAPPLTEQYF. The V gene is TRBV27, the J gene TRBJ2-7; the D is unclear. This CDR3 is built from 15 residues. Looked up from germline, CDR1 is MNHEY and CDR2 is SMNVEV (reference sequence). V lost 2 bases and J 6 bases, leaving 17 bases between the germline ends.

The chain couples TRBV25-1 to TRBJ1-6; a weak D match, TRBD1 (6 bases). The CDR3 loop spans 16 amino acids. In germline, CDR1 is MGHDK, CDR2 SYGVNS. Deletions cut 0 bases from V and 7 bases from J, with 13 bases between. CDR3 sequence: CASSEYGGKGNSPLHF. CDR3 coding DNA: TGTGCCAGCAGTGAATATGGGGGCAAGGGAAATTCACCCCTCCACTTT.

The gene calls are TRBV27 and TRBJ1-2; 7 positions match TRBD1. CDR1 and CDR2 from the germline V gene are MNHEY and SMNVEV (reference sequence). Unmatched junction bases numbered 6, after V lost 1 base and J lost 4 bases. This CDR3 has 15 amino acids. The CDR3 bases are TGTGCCAGCAGTTTATTGGGCAGGGGGTTCTATGGCTACACCTTC. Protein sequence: CASSLLGRGFYGYTF.

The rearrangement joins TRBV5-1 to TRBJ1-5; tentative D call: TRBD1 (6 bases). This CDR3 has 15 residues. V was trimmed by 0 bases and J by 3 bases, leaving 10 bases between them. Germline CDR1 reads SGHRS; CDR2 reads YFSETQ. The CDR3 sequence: CASSLGGGVNQPQHF. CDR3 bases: TGCGCCAGCAGCTTGGGCGGGGGCGTCAATCAGCCCCAGCATTTT. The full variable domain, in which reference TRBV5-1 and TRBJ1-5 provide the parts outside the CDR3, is KAGVTQTPRYLIKTRGQQVTLSCSPISGHRSVSWYQQTPGQGLQFLFEYFSETQRNKGNFPGRFSGRQFSNSRSEMNVSTLELGDSALYLCASSLGGGVNQPQHFGDGTRLSIL.

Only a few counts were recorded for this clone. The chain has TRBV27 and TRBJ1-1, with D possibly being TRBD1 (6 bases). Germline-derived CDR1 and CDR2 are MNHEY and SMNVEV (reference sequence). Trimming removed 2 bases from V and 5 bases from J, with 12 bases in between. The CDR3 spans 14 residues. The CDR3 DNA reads TGTGCCAGCAGTTTAGACAGGAAGGGGACTGAAGCTTTCTTT. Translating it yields CASSLDRKGTEAFF.

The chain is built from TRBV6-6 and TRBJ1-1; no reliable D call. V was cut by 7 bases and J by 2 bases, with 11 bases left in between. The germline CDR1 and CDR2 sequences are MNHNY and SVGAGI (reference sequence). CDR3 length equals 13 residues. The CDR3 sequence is CASTIQVNTEAFF. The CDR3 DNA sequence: TGTGCCAGCACAATCCAGGTTAACACTGAAGCTTTCTTT.

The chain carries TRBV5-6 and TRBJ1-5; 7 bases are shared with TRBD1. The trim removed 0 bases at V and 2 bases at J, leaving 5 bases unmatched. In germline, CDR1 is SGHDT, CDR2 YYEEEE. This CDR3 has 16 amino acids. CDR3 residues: CASSLERQGRNQPQHF. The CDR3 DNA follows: TGTGCCAGCAGCTTGGAGAGACAGGGACGCAATCAGCCCCAGCATTTT.

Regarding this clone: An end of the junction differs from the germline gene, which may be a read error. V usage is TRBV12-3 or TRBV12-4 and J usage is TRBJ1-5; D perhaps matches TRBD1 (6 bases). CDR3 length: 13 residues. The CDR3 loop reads CASKQGPNHPQHF. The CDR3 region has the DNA TGTGCCAGCAAACAGGGACCCAATCACCCCCAGCATTTT.

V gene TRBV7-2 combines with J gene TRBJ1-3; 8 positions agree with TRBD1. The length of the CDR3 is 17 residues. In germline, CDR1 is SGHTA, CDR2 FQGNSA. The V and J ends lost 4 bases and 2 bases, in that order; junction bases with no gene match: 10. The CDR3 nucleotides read TGTGCCAGCAGCTCCTTCTGGACAGGGCGGGCTGGAAACACCATATATTTT. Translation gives CASSSFWTGRAGNTIYF. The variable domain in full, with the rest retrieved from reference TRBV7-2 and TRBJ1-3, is GAGVSQSPSNKVTEKGKDVELRCDPISGHTALYWYRQSLGQGLEFLIYFQGNSAPDKSGLPSDRFSAERTGGSVSTLTIQRTQQEDSAVYLCASSSFWTGRAGNTIYFGEGSWLTVV.

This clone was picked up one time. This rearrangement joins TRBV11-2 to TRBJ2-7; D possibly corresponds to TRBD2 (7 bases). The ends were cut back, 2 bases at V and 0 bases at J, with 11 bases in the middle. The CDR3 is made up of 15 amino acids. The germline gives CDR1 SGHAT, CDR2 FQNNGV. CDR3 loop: CASSLSRGGSYEQYF. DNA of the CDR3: TGTGCCAGCAGCTTATCAAGGGGGGGCTCCTACGAGCAGTACTTC.

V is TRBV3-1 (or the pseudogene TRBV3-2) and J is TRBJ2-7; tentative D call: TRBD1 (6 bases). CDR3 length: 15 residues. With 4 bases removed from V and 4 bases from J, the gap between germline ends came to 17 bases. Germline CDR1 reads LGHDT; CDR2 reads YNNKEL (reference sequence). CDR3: CASSPHKQGPYEQYF. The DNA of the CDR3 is TGTGCCAGCAGCCCCCATAAACAGGGACCGTACGAGCAGTACTTC.

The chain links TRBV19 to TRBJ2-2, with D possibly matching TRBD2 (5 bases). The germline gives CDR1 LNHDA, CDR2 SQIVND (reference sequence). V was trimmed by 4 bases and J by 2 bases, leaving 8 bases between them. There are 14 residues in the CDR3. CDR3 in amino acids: CASSTGGNTGELFF. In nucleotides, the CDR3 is TGTGCCAGTAGTACAGGAGGTAACACCGGGGAGCTGTTTTTT.

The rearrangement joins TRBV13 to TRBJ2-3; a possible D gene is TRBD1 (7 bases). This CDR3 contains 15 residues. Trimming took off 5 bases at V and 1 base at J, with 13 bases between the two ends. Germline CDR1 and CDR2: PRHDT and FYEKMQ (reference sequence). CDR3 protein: CASSQGGYRTDTQYF. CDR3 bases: TGTGCCAGCAGCCAGGGGGGCTACCGCACAGATACGCAGTATTTT.

The CDR3 bases are TGTGCCAGCAGTTTATTGGGACAGGGAATTTATGGCTACACCTTC. Its protein product is CASSLLGQGIYGYTF. The rearrangement links TRBV27 to TRBJ1-2; 9 nucleotides agree with TRBD1. J was trimmed by 5 bases and V by 1 base; bases with no gene match: 5. In germline, CDR1 is MNHEY, CDR2 SMNVEV (reference sequence). This CDR3 contains 15 residues.

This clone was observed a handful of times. The CDR3: CASSSTGTDYEQYF. In DNA, the CDR3 is TGTGCCAGCAGCTCCACCGGGACAGACTACGAGCAGTACTTC. V gene TRBV7-9 combines with J gene TRBJ2-7, with TRBD1 identical over 7 bases. In germline, CDR1 is SEHNR, CDR2 FQNEAQ (reference sequence). The CDR3 length is 14 residues. V was pared by 4 bases and J by 3 bases, with 6 bases of the junction left unmatched.

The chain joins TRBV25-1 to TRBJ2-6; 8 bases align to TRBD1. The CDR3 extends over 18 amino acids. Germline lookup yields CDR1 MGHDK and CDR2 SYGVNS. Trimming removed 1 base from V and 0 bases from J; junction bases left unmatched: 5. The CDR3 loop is CASSESAGGISGANVLTF. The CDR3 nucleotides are TGTGCCAGCAGTGAATCCGCAGGGGGCATCTCTGGGGCCAACGTCCTGACTTTC.

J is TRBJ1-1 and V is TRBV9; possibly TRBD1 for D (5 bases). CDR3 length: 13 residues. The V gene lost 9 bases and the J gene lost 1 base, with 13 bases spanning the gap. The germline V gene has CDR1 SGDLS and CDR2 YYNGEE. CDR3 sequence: CATEGVRNTEAFF. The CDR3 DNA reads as TGTGCCACGGAAGGGGTACGGAACACTGAAGCTTTCTTT. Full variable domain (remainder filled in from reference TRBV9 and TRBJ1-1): DSGVTQTPKHLITATGQRVTLRCSPRSGDLSVYWYQQSLDQGLQFLIQYYNGEERAKGNILERFSAQQFPDLHSELNLSSLELGDSALYFCATEGVRNTEAFFGQGTRLTVV.